This T cell receptor beta chain was recorded in a study of molecular identifiers for immune sequencing clone quantification. TCRdb recomputed calls from the PCR reads with MiXCR, one row per CDR3 protein. The data contain around 470,000 distinct CDR3 sequences, around 25% of them singletons. Trimming removed 0 bases from V and 7 bases from J, with 10 bases in between. Germline V CDR1 and CDR2: SGDLS, YYNGEE. CDR3 length: 13 residues. The receptor comes from a human donor in good health. Some libraries in this study had Jurkat cell RNA spiked in. The genes are TRBV9 and TRBJ1-1; D not certain. Sequencing used naive CD8+ T cells from blood, with Jurkat cell RNA spiked in. The subset: FACS-sorted CD8+CD4-CCR7+CD45RA+ naive T cells. Here the CDR3 DNA reads TGTGCCAGCAGCGTAGCTTTCGAGGGTGAAGCTTTCTTT. It is translated as CASSVAFEGEAFF.